A single sample is the source of the 2 T cell receptor beta chains below, sequenced in a study of Ad26.COV2.S vaccination and SARS-CoV-2 variants. Treatment reported: around 19 received Ad26.COV2.S at low or high dose, single or two shots; about five received placebo; per-sample allocation not given. Samples analyzed were those drawn on day 63 after the first vaccine or placebo injection. The table came from immunoSEQ multiplex PCR; TCRdb's copy has only in-frame clones and leaves some out. The repertoire holds 300,000 to 350,000 clones, with roughly 91% as singletons. The source material was peripheral blood, sampled in a trial of Ad26.COV2.S vaccine versus placebo. The receptors were sampled from a person aged 18-65 years who received the Ad26.COV2.S COVID-19 vaccine or a placebo.

This clone was picked up one time. J is TRBJ1-1 and V is TRBV18, with D perhaps matching TRBD1 (5 bases). The V gene's germline CDR1 is KGHSH and CDR2 LQKENI. V was pared by 2 bases and J by 5 bases, with 12 bases between. CDR3 length equals 14 residues. The CDR3 DNA follows: TGTGCCAGCTCACCATCCAGGGAGGGGACTGAAGCTTTCTTT. The encoded protein is CASSPSREGTEAFF.

J is TRBJ1-5 and V is TRBV15, with TRBD1 identical over 7 bases. V lost 1 base, J lost 4 bases, and 4 bases stayed unmatched. Per germline, CDR1 LNHNV and CDR2 YYDKDF (reference sequence). This CDR3 contains 15 residues. CDR3 region: CATSRGGQLNQPQHF. In DNA, the CDR3 is TGTGCCACCAGCAGAGGGGGACAGCTGAATCAGCCCCAGCATTTT.